This entry lists 23 T cell receptor beta chains sequenced from one sample in a study of tissue T cells after allogeneic stem cell transplantation. This table comes from immunoSEQ multiplex PCR, and its TCRdb copy is limited to in-frame clones, with some not included. Here the sample spans approximately 30,000 clones, 85% to 90% being singletons. The source material was blood, sampled before transplantation. These receptor sequences come from a woman between 18 and 49 years old who later had graft-versus-host disease after an allogeneic stem cell transplant.

The chain couples TRBV24-1 to TRBJ2-2; tentatively, D is TRBD1 (6 bases). The CDR3 runs 13 residues. Germline loops: CDR1 KGHDR, CDR2 SFDVKD. The V and J ends lost 3 bases and 5 bases respectively, with 6 bases between them. CDR3 bases: TGTGCCACCAGTGATAGGGGGACCGGGGAGCTGTTTTTT. Translated, it gives CATSDRGTGELFF.

The chain joins TRBV5-4 to TRBJ2-5, with TRBD2 as a possible D gene (6 bases). V was trimmed by 0 bases and J by 6 bases, leaving 12 bases between them. The CDR3 has 14 amino acids. The germline V gene encodes CDR1 SGHNT and CDR2 YYREEE (reference sequence). Here the CDR3 reads CASSLAGVGKTQYF. In DNA form, the CDR3 reads TGTGCCAGCAGCTTGGCGGGAGTGGGAAAGACCCAGTACTTC.

The chain recombines TRBV7-9 with TRBJ2-5, with TRBD1 matching over 11 bases. The CDR3 contains 18 residues. The germline V gene has CDR1 SEHNR and CDR2 FQNEAQ (reference sequence). V shed 5 bases and J 5 bases; nucleotides not matched to a gene: 16. The CDR3 DNA reads as TGTGCCAGCAGCGTACTACTACCCGGACAGGGGGCGAAGGAGACCCAGTACTTC. This sequence encodes CASSVLLPGQGAKETQYF.

The chain carries TRBV9 and TRBJ1-3, with D unresolved. Germline V gene data show CDR1 as SGDLS and CDR2 as YYNGEE. This CDR3 comprises 18 residues. V was cut by 4 bases and J by 0 bases, with 20 bases left in between. In nucleotides, the CDR3 is TGTGCCAGCAGCCACCCGATCAAACGCCCCAGCTCTGGAAACACCATATATTTT. It codes for CASSHPIKRPSSGNTIYF.

V is TRBV4-3 and J is TRBJ1-1; no definite D call. Between the trimmed V and J ends, which lost 4 bases and 1 base, there was a span of 7 bases. This CDR3 is 13 amino acids long. The germline V gene has CDR1 LGHNA and CDR2 YSLEER. CDR3 loop: CASSRGTNTEAFF. CDR3 sequence (DNA): TGCGCCAGCAGCCGGGGTACGAACACTGAAGCTTTCTTT.

V and J are TRBV5-1 and TRBJ2-3, with a possible D match to TRBD1 (5 bases). The germline V gene has CDR1 SGHRS and CDR2 YFSETQ. Between the trimmed V and J ends, which lost 4 bases and 4 bases, there was a span of 16 bases. CDR3 length: 15 residues. CDR3 loop: CASSVRALGADTQYF. The CDR3 DNA reads TGCGCCAGCAGCGTCAGGGCTTTAGGTGCAGATACGCAGTATTTT.

The genes are TRBV28 and TRBJ2-7; D is perhaps TRBD1 (6 bases). V lost 10 bases and J 2 bases, leaving 15 bases between the germline ends. This CDR3 is 13 amino acids long. Germline V gene lookup returns CDR1 MDHEN and CDR2 SYDVKM. The CDR3 loop reads CATHRSGAYEQYF. DNA for the CDR3: TGTGCCACGCATAGGTCAGGGGCCTACGAGCAGTACTTC.

This clone was picked up a small number of times. The rearrangement joins TRBV18 to TRBJ2-1, with TRBD2 matching over 11 bases. V was clipped by 3 bases and J by 7 bases; unmatched bases: 8. The CDR3 is made up of 16 amino acids. Germline CDR1 KGHSH, CDR2 LQKENI. The CDR3 spells CASSPTGTSGPNEQFF. CDR3 in DNA: TGTGCCAGCTCACCTACCGGGACTAGCGGTCCTAATGAGCAGTTCTTC.

This rearrangement joins TRBV6-6 to TRBJ1-2; 10 bases are shared with TRBD1. J was trimmed by 6 bases and V by 5 bases; bases with no gene match: 3. The CDR3 contains 13 residues. Germline V CDR1 and CDR2: MNHNY, SVGAGI (reference sequence). CDR3 in DNA: TGTGCCAGCAGTCTAGGACAGGGGGATGGCTACACCTTC. This gives the protein CASSLGQGDGYTF.

The sample holds a few counts of this clone. The genes are TRBV7-2 and TRBJ2-7, with TRBD2 matching over 15 bases. Trimming cost V 5 bases and J 1 base; bases outside gene matches: 6. The length of the CDR3 is 17 residues. Germline assignment: CDR1 SGHTA and CDR2 FQGNSA. The CDR3 region has the DNA TGTGCCAGCAGCCCGGGACTAGCGGGAGGTCGATCCTACGAGCAGTACTTC. It yields the protein CASSPGLAGGRSYEQYF.

The rearrangement joins TRBV6-5 to TRBJ1-2, with D unresolved. The CDR3 is 13 amino acids. Per germline, CDR1 MNHEY and CDR2 SVGAGI. V dropped 5 bases and J dropped 7 bases, with 14 bases sitting between them. The CDR3 nucleotides are TGTGCCAGCAGTAAGACTGGGCCGGTTGGCTACACCTTC. It specifies CASSKTGPVGYTF.

This rearrangement joins TRBV9 to TRBJ1-1; 7 bases match TRBD1. Looked up from germline, CDR1 is SGDLS and CDR2 is YYNGEE. The CDR3 extends over 17 amino acids. V was clipped by 3 bases and J by 0 bases; unmatched bases: 11. The CDR3 loop reads CASSDGVQGEMNTEAFF. CDR3 DNA sequence: TGTGCCAGCAGCGATGGGGTCCAGGGGGAAATGAACACTGAAGCTTTCTTT.

The chain carries TRBV6-5 and TRBJ2-7, with a tentative D call TRBD2 (8 bases). Trimming left V 8 bases short and J 5 bases short, with 19 bases between. Germline-derived CDR1 and CDR2 are MNHEY and SVGAGI. The CDR3 has 14 amino acids. CDR3 region: CASSGGTASDEQYF. The DNA of the CDR3 is TGTGCCAGCTCGGGGGGGACAGCTTCAGACGAGCAGTACTTC.

The chain links TRBV7-2 to TRBJ1-1; D might be TRBD1 (5 bases). The CDR3 sequence is 14 residues long. V shed 1 base and J shed 3 bases, with 9 bases lying between them. Germline CDR1 and CDR2: SGHTA and FQGNSA. CDR3 nucleotide sequence: TGTGCCAGCAGCTTAGTGGTGGGGGACACTGAAGCTTTCTTT. Its translation is CASSLVVGDTEAFF.

The rearrangement uses TRBV7-3 and TRBJ2-1; 7 bases align to TRBD1. Germline values: CDR1 SGHTA, CDR2 FQGTGA. The junction had 12 bases not matched to a gene; V was cut back by 5 bases and J by 5 bases. The CDR3 loop spans 16 amino acids. CDR3: CASSLRPQGDDNEQFF. The CDR3, as DNA: TGTGCCAGCAGCCTACGACCCCAGGGGGACGACAATGAGCAGTTCTTC.

The J gene is TRBJ1-5, the V gene TRBV28, with 7 bases identical to TRBD1. From germline, CDR1 is MDHEN and CDR2 SYDVKM. With 6 bases clipped from V and 0 bases from J, the junction kept 5 bases outside the gene matches. The CDR3 covers 15 residues. The CDR3 DNA reads TGTGCCAGCAGGAGACAGGGATATAGCAATCAGCCCCAGCATTTT. This translates into CASRRQGYSNQPQHF. The whole variable domain, filled in from reference TRBV28 and TRBJ1-5, reads DVKVTQSSRYLVKRTGEKVFLECVQDMDHENMFWYRQDPGLGLRLIYFSYDVKMKEKGDIPEGYSVSREKKERFSLILESASTNQTSMYLCASRRQGYSNQPQHFGDGTRLSIL.

The table lists this clone with a few counts. The chain has TRBV6-2 or TRBV6-3 and TRBJ1-5; D uncertain. CDR1 MNHEY and CDR2 SVGEGT come from the germline V gene. Trimming left V 4 bases short and J 6 bases short, with 10 bases between. The CDR3 totals 13 residues. The CDR3 loop reads CASSLRWGQPQHF. For the CDR3, the DNA is TGTGCCAGCAGTTTACGGTGGGGTCAGCCCCAGCATTTT.

The chain joins TRBV6-5 to TRBJ1-1; tentatively, D is TRBD1 (5 bases). Germline-derived CDR1 and CDR2 are MNHEY and SVGAGI. V was cut by 3 bases and J by 3 bases, with 14 bases left in between. The CDR3 has 15 residues. The CDR3 is CASSYVPGVHTEAFF. The CDR3, as DNA: TGTGCCAGCAGTTATGTCCCGGGGGTGCACACTGAAGCTTTCTTT.

The chain has TRBV29-1 and TRBJ2-1, with 8 positions matching TRBD1. In germline, CDR1 is SQVTM, CDR2 ANQGSEA. The CDR3 contains 14 residues. The ends lost 7 bases at V and 5 bases at J; junction bases unmatched: 10. CDR3 coding DNA: TGCAGCGCCCAGGGACAGGCAGACCACAATGAGCAGTTCTTC. Translated: CSAQGQADHNEQFF.

Only one count was recorded for this clone. This chain joins TRBV4-3 and TRBJ1-1, with D perhaps matching TRBD1 (6 bases). In germline, CDR1 is LGHNA, CDR2 YSLEER. CDR3 length: 14 amino acids. The ends were cut back, 0 bases at V and 1 base at J, with 6 bases in the middle. The CDR3 sequence: CASSQEQGNTEAFF. DNA of the CDR3: TGCGCCAGCAGCCAAGAACAGGGGAACACTGAAGCTTTCTTT.

The V call is TRBV28, the J call TRBJ1-4; TRBD1 matches at 7 bases. Germline V gene data show CDR1 as MDHEN and CDR2 as SYDVKM. The junction had 4 bases not matched to a gene; V was cut back by 1 base and J by 8 bases. The CDR3 is made up of 14 amino acids. The CDR3 region has the DNA TGTGCCAGCAGTTTATCAGGGGGGGAAGAAAAACTGTTTTTT. Its translation: CASSLSGGEEKLFF. The entire variable domain, with the rest obtained from reference TRBV28 and TRBJ1-4, is as follows: DVKVTQSSRYLVKRTGEKVFLECVQDMDHENMFWYRQDPGLGLRLIYFSYDVKMKEKGDIPEGYSVSREKKERFSLILESASTNQTSMYLCASSLSGGEEKLFFGSGTQLSVL.

V and J are TRBV23-1 and TRBJ2-1, with 9 bases lining up with TRBD2. TRBV23-1 is an ORF, with its function uncertain. The J segment lost 4 bases and the V segment lost 0 bases, leaving 7 bases of the junction unmatched. The CDR3 loop spans 17 amino acids. The CDR3 DNA reads TGCGCCAGCAGTCAATCGCCGGGACTAGCAGAATACAATGAGCAGTTCTTC. Encoded protein: CASSQSPGLAEYNEQFF.

The gene calls are TRBV3-1 (or the pseudogene TRBV3-2) and TRBJ1-2; D gene uncertain. V lost 2 bases to trimming and J lost 5 bases, with 12 bases between them. From germline, CDR1 is LGHDT and CDR2 YNNKEL (reference sequence). The CDR3 loop spans 14 amino acids. The CDR3 region has the DNA TGTGCCAGCAGCCAACCTGGAGTAAGGTATGGCTACACCTTC. It is translated as CASSQPGVRYGYTF.